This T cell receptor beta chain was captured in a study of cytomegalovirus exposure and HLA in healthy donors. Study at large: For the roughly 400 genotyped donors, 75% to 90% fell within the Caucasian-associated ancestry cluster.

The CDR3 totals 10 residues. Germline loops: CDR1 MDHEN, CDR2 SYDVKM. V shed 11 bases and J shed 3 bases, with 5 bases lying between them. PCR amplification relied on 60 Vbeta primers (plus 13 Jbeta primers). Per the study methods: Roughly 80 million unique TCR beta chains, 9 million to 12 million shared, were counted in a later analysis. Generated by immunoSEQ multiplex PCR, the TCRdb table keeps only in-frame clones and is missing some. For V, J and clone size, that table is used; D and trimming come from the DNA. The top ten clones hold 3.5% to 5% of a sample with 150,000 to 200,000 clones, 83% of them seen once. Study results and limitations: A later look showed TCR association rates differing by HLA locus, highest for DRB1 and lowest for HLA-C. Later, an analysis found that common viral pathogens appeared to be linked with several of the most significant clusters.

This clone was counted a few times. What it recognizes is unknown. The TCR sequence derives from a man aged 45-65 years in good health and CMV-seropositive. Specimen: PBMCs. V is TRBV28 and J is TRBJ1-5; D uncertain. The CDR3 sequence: CASNNQPQHF. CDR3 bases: TGTGCCTCCAACAATCAGCCCCAGCATTTT. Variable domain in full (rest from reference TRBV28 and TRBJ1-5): DVKVTQSSRYLVKRTGEKVFLECVQDMDHENMFWYRQDPGLGLRLIYFSYDVKMKEKGDIPEGYSVSREKKERFSLILESASTNQTSMYLCASNNQPQHFGDGTRLSIL.